This T cell receptor (beta chain) was found in a study of T cell changes during pregnancy in multiple sclerosis. The CDR3 covers 21 residues. Deletions cut 2 bases from V and 0 bases from J, with 26 bases between. From germline, CDR1 is SGDLS and CDR2 YYNGEE. Only in-frame clones appear in the TCRdb table, and some are missing; sequencing was by immunoSEQ multiplex PCR. The sample yields about 38,000 clones, about 92% seen once. V and J are TRBV9 and TRBJ2-2; D possibly corresponds to TRBD1 (6 bases). This receptor was obtained from a female donor with multiple sclerosis, enrolled in a pregnancy study. The sequenced sample was CD8+ T cells from peripheral blood mononuclear cells, obtained in the third trimester of pregnancy. DNA of the CDR3: TGTGCCAGCAGCGTCCCCACCGGGACATCCACCCCCAATCCGAACACCGGGGAGCTGTTTTTT. As protein: CASSVPTGTSTPNPNTGELFF.